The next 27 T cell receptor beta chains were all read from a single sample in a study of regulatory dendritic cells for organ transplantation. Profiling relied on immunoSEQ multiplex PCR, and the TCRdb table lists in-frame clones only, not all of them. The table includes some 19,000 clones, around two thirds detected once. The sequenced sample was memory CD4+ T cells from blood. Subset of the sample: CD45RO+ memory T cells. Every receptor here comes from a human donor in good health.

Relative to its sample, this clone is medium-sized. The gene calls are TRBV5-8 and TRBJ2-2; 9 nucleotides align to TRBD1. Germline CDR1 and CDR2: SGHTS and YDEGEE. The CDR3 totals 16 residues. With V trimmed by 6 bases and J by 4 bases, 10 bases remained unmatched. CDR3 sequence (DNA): TGTGCCAGCACCTTTAGACAGGGGGGCGTCACCGGGGAGCTGTTTTTT. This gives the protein CASTFRQGGVTGELFF.

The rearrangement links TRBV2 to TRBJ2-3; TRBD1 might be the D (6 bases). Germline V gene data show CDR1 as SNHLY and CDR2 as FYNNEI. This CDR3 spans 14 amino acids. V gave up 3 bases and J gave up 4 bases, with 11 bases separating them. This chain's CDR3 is CASSDRQAADTQYF. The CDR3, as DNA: TGTGCCAGCAGTGACCGACAGGCAGCAGATACGCAGTATTTT.

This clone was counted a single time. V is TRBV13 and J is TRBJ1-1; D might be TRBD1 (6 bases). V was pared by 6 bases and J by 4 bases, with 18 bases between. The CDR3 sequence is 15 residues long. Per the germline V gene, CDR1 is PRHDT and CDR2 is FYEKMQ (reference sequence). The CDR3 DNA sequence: TGTGCCAGCAGGCCGGGGGGGGCCCCTGTCACTGAAGCTTTCTTT. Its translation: CASRPGGAPVTEAFF.

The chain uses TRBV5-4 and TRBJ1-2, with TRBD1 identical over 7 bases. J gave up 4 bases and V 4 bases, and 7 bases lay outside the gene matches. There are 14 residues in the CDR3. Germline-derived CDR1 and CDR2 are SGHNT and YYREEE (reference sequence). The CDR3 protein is CASSTTGFGYGYTF. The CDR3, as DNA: TGTGCCAGCAGCACGACAGGGTTTGGCTATGGCTACACCTTC.

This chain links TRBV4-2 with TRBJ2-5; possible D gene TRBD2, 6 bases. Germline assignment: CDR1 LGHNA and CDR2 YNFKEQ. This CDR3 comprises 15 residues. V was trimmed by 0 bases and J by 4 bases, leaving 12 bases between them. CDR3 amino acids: CASSQEQAGGETQYF. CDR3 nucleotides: TGTGCCAGCAGCCAAGAGCAAGCGGGTGGAGAGACCCAGTACTTC.

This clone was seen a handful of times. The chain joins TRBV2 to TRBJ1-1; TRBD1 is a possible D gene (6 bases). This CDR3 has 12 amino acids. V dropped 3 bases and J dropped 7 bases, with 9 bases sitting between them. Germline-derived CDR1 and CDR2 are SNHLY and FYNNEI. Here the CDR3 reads CASSDRGDEAFF. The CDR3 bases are TGTGCCAGCAGTGACAGGGGCGATGAAGCTTTCTTT.

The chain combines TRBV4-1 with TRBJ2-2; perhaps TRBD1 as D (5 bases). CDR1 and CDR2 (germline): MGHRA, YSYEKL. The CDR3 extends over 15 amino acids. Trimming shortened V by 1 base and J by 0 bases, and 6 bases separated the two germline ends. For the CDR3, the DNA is TGCGCCAGCAGCCAAGGACAGACGAACACCGGGGAGCTGTTTTTT. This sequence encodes CASSQGQTNTGELFF.

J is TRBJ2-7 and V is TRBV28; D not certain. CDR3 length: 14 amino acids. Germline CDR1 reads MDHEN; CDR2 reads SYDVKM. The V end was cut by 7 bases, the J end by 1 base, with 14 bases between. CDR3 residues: CASTPRYLSYEQYF. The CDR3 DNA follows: TGTGCCAGCACCCCCAGGTACTTATCCTACGAGCAGTACTTC.

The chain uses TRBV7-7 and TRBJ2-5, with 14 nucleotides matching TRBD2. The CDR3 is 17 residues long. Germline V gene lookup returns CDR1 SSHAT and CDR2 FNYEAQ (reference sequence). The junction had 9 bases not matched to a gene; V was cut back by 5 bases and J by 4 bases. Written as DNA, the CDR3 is TGTGCCAGCAGCACTGGGACTAGCGGGGGCGTGAGAGAGACCCAGTACTTC. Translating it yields CASSTGTSGGVRETQYF.

CDR3 in amino acids: CASSSRQANQPQHF. Here the CDR3 DNA reads TGTGCCAGCAGTTCGCGACAGGCCAATCAGCCCCAGCATTTT. This chain joins TRBV6-6 and TRBJ1-5, with D maybe TRBD1 (6 bases). CDR3 length equals 14 residues. Germline V gene sequence: CDR1 MNHNY, CDR2 SVGAGI (reference sequence). Trimming took off 4 bases at V and 3 bases at J, with 10 bases between the two ends.

The DNA for the CDR3 is TGTGCTAGTGGTTCTTCCGGGACAGTTAGCAATCAGCCCCAGCATTTT. It is translated as CASGSSGTVSNQPQHF. The chain links TRBV12-5 to TRBJ1-5; TRBD1 agrees at 7 bases. The CDR3 consists of 16 residues. V lost 4 bases, J lost 0 bases, and 6 bases stayed unmatched. Germline V CDR1 and CDR2: LGHNT, FRNRAP.

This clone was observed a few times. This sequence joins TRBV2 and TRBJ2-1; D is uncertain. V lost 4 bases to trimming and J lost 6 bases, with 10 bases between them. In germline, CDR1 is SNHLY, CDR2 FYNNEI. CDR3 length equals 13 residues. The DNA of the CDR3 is TGTGCCAGCAGTGGGGCAGGCAGCAATGAGCAGTTCTTC. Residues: CASSGAGSNEQFF.

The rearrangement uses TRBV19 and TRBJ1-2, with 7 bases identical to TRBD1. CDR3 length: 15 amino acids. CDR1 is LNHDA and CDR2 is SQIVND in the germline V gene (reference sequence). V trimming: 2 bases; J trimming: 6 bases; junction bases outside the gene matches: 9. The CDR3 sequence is CASSINSGGQNGYTF. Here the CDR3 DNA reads TGTGCCAGTAGTATAAACTCAGGGGGTCAGAATGGCTACACCTTC.

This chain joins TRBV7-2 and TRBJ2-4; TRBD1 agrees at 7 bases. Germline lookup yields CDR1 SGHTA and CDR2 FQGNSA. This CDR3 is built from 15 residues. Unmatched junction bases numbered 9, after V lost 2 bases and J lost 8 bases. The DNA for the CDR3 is TGTGCCAGCAGCTTAACCCCGGGACAGAGACACATTCAGTACTTC. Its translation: CASSLTPGQRHIQYF.

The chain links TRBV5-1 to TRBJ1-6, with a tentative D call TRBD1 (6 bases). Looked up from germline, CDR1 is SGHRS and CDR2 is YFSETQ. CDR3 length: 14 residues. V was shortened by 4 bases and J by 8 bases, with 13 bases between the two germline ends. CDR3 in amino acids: CASSPTGTDSPLHF. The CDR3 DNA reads TGCGCCAGCAGCCCAACAGGGACCGATTCACCCCTCCACTTT.

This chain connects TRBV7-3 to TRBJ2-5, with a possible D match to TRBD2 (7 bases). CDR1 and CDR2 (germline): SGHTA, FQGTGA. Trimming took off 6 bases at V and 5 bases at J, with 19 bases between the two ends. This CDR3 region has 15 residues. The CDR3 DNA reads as TGTGCCAGCAGTGACCAACCCGGGGGGCCGGAGACCCAGTACTTC. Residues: CASSDQPGGPETQYF.

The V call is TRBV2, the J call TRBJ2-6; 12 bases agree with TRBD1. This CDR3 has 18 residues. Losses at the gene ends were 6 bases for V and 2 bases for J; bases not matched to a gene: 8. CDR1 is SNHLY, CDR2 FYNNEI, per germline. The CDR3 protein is CASSRPGQGAPGANVLTF. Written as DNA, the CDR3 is TGTGCCAGCAGCCGGCCGGGACAGGGGGCCCCTGGGGCCAACGTCCTGACTTTC.

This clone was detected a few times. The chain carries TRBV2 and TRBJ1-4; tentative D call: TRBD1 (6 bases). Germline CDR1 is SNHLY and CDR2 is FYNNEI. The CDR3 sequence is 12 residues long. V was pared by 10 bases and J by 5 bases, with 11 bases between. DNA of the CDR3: TGTGCCATGGGGGGGCCGAATGAAAAACTGTTTTTT. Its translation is CAMGGPNEKLFF.

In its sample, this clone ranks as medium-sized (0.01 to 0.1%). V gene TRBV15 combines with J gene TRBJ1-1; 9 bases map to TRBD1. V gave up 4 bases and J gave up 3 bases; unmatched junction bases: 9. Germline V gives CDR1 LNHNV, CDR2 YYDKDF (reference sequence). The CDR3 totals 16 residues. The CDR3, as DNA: TGTGCCACCAGCAACCCGGGACAGGGCTGGGACACTGAAGCTTTCTTT. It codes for CATSNPGQGWDTEAFF.

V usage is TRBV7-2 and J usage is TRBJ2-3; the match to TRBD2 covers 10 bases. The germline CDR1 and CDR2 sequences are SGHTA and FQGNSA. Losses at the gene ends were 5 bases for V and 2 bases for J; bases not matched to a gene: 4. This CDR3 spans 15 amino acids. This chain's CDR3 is CASSGSGGTTDTQYF. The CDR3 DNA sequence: TGTGCCAGCAGCGGTAGCGGGGGGACCACAGATACGCAGTATTTT.

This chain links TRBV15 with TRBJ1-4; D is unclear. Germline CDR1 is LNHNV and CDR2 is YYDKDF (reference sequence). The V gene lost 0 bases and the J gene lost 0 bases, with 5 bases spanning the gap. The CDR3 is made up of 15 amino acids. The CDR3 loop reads CATSRDLSTNEKLFF. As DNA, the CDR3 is TGTGCCACCAGCAGAGATCTCTCAACTAATGAAAAACTGTTTTTT.

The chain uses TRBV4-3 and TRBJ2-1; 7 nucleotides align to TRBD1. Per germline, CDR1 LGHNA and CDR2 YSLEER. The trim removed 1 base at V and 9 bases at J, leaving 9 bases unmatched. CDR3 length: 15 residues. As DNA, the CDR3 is TGCGCCAGCAGCCAAGTTGAGGGGGCCGGGGTTGAGCAGTTCTTC. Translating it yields CASSQVEGAGVEQFF.

This chain's CDR3 is CASSGQGLGRGTSYNEQFF. The CDR3 nucleotides are TGTGCCAGCAGCGGACAGGGTTTGGGGCGAGGTACCTCCTACAATGAGCAGTTCTTC. The chain combines TRBV9 with TRBJ2-1, with 7 positions matching TRBD1. The CDR3 sequence is 19 residues long. The trim removed 3 bases at V and 0 bases at J, leaving 15 bases unmatched. Germline V gene sequence: CDR1 SGDLS, CDR2 YYNGEE.

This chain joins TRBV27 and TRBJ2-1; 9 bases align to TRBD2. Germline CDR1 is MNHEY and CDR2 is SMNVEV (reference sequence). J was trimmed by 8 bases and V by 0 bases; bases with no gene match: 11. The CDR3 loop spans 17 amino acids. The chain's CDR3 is CASSLSPGLAGTDEQFF. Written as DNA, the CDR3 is TGTGCCAGCAGTTTATCCCCAGGGCTAGCGGGGACCGATGAGCAGTTCTTC.

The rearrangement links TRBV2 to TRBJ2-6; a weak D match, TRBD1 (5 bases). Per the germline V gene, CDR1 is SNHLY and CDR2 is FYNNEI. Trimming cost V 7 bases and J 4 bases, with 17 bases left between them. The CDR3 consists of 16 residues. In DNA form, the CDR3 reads TGTGCCAGCACCTCCGGTAGGGGCGCCGGGGCCAACGTCCTGACTTTC. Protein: CASTSGRGAGANVLTF.

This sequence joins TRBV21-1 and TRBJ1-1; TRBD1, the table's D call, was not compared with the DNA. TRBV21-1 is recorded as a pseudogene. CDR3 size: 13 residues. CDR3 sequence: CARRPRGEYEAFF. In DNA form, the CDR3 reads TGTGCCAGACGACCCAGGGGGGAGTATGAAGCTTTCTTT.

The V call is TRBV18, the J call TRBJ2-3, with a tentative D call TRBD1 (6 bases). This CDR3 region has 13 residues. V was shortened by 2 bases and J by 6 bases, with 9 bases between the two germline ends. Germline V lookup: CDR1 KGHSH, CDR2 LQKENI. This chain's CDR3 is CASSPAGADTQYF. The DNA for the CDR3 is TGTGCCAGCTCACCAGCAGGGGCTGATACGCAGTATTTT.